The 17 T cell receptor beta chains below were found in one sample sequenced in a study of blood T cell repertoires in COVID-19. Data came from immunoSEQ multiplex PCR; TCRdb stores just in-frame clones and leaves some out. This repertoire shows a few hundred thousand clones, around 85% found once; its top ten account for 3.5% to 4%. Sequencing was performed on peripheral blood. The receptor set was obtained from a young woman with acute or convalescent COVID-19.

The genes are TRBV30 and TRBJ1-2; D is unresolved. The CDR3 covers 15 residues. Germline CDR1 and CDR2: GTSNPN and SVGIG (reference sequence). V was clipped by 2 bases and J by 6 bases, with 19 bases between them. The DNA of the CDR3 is TGTGCCTGGAGTACTCGGGAGCCCTGGTTAAATGGCTACACCTTC. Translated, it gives CAWSTREPWLNGYTF. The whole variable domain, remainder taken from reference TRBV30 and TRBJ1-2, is SQTIHQWPATLVQPVGSPLSLECTVEGTSNPNLYWYRQAAGRGLQLLFYSVGIGQISSEVPQNLSASRPQDRQFILSSKKLLLSDSGFYLCAWSTREPWLNGYTFGSGTRLTVV.

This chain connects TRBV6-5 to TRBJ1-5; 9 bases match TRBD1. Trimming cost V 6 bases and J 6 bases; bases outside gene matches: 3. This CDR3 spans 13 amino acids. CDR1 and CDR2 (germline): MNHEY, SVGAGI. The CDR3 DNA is TGTGCCAGCAGCACAGGGGGCAGTCAGCCCCAGCATTTT. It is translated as CASSTGGSQPQHF.

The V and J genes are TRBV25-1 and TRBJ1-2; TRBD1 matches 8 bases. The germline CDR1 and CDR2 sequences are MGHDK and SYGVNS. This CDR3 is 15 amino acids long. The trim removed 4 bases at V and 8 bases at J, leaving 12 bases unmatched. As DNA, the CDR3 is TGTGCCAGCAGTGCGGTGACAGGGGATTCGAGAGGCTACACCTTC. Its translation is CASSAVTGDSRGYTF.

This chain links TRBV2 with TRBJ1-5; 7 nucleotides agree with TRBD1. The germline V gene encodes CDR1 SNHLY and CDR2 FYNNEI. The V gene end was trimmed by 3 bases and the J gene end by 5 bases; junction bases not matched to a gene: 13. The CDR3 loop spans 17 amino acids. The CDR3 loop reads CASSDGLFTGVDQPQHF. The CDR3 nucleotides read TGTGCCAGCAGTGATGGCCTCTTCACAGGGGTGGATCAGCCCCAGCATTTT.

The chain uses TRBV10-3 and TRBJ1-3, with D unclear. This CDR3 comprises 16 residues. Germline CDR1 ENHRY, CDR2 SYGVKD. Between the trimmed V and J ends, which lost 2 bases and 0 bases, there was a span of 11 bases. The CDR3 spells CAISELGLSSGNTIYF. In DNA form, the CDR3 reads TGTGCCATCAGTGAGCTAGGATTGAGCTCTGGAAACACCATATATTTT.

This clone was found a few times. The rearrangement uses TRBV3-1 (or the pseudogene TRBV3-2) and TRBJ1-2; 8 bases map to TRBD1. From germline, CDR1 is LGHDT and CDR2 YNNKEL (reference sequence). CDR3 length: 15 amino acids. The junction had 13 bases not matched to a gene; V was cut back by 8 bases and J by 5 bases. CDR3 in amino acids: CASGTSGGGSYGYTF. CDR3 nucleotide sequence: TGTGCCAGCGGCACGTCAGGGGGCGGGTCATATGGCTACACCTTC.

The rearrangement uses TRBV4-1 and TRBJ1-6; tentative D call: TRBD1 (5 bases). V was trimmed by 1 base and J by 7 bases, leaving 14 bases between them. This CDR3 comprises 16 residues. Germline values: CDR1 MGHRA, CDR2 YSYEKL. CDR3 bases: TGCGCCAGCAGCCAAGCCCCCAGGGTGGAAAATTCACCCCTCCACTTT. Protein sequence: CASSQAPRVENSPLHF.

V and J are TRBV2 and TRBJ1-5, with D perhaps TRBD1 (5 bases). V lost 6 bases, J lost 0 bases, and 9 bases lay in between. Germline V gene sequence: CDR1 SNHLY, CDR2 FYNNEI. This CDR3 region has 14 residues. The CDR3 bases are TGTGCCAGCAGGGAGACAGTTAGCAATCAGCCCCAGCATTTT. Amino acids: CASRETVSNQPQHF.

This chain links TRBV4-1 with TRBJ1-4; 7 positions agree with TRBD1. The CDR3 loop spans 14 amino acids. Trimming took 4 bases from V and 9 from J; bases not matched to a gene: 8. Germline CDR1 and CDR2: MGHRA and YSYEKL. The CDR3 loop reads CASSPTGPGQKLFF. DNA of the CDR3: TGCGCCAGCAGCCCGACAGGGCCTGGCCAAAAACTGTTTTTT.

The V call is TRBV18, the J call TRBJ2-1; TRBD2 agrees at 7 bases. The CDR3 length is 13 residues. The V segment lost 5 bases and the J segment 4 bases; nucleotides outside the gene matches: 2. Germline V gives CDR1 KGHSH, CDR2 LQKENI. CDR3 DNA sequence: TGTGCCAGCTCAGAGGGAGGGTACAATGAGCAGTTCTTC. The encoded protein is CASSEGGYNEQFF.

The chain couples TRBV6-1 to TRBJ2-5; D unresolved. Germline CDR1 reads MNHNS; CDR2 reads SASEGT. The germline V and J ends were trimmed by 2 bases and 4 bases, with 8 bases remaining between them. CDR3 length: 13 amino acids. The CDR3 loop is CASSESLRETQYF. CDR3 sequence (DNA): TGTGCCAGCAGTGAATCCCTAAGAGAGACCCAGTACTTC.

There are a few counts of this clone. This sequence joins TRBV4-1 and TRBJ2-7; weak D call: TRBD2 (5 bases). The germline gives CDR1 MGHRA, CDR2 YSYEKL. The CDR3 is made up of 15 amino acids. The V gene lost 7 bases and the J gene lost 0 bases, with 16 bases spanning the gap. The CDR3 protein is CASKEDLAGSYEQYF. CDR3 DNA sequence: TGCGCCAGCAAGGAAGACCTCGCGGGCTCCTACGAGCAGTACTTC.

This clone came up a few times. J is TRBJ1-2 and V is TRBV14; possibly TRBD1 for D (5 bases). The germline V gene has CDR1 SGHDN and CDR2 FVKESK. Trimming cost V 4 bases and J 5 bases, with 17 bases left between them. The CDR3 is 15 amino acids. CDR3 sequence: CASSPGQSGRYGYTF. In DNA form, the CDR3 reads TGTGCCAGCAGCCCGGGGCAGTCAGGGAGGTATGGCTACACCTTC.

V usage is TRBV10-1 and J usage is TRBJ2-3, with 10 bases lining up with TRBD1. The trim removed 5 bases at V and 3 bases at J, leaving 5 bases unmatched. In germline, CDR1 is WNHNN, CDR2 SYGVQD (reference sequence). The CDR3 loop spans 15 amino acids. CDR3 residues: CASSYGTGETDTQYF. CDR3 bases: TGCGCCAGCAGTTACGGGACAGGGGAAACAGATACGCAGTATTTT.

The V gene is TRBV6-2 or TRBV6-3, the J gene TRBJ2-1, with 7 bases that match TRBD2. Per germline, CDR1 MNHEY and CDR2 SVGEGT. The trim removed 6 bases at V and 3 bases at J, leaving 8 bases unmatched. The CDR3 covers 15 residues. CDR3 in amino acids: CASSGWGRDYNEQFF. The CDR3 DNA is TGTGCCAGCAGCGGGTGGGGGAGGGACTACAATGAGCAGTTCTTC.

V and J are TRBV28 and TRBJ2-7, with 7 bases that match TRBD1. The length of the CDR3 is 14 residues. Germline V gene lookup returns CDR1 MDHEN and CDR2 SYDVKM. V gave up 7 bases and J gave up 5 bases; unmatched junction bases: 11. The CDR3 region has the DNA TGTGCCAGCACTCCGACCGGGACAGTGAACGAGCAGTACTTC. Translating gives CASTPTGTVNEQYF.

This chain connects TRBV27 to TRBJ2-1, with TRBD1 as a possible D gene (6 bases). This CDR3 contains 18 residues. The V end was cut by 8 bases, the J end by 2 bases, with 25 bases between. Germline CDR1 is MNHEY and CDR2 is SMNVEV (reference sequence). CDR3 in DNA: TGTGCCAGCGGGGGAGCGAGCCGAAAACAGGGAACCTACAATGAGCAGTTCTTC. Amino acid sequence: CASGGASRKQGTYNEQFF.